Listed below are T cell receptor beta chains from one sample, sequenced in a study of identical twins. TCRdb reanalysed the 5' RACE reads using MiXCR and keeps one entry per CDR3 protein. The table has nearly 650,000 distinct CDR3 sequences, just over 7% seen once. A further study also used this sample, focusing on yellow fever vaccine responses in identical twins.

The specimen sequenced was PBMCs. These receptors were obtained from a woman aged 18-29 years in good health. CDR3s include the opening cysteine and the closing phenylalanine or tryptophan. The order of the fields is clone size, V gene, D gene, J gene, CDR3 DNA, CDR3 protein. A D gene is named only where the DNA matches it firmly. Some rows have no size entry. The others give once, few or many, or a class for an expanded clone.

-	TRBV28	-	TRBJ1-1	TGTGCCAGCAGTTTATATGCAGTGAACACTGAAGCTTTCTTT	CASSLYAVNTEAFF
-	TRBV3-1	-	TRBJ2-7	TGTGCCAGCAGCCAAGGGGGGTTCCTCGACGAGCAGTACTTC	CASSQGGFLDEQYF
-	TRBV20-1	-	TRBJ1-1	TGCAGTGGTGTACTCGGGAACACTGAAGCTTTCTTT	CSGVLGNTEAFF
-	TRBV20-1	TRBD2	TRBJ2-7	TGCTGTGCTAGTCTTTCCCAAGCGGGACGCTCCTACGAGCAGTACTTC	CCASLSQAGRSYEQYF
-	TRBV10-3	-	TRBJ2-2	TGTGCCATCAGTGAGAAGGGAACGAACACCGGGGAGCTGTTTTTT	CAISEKGTNTGELFF
few	TRBV7-2	-	TRBJ2-7	TGTGCCAGCAGCTTAGGCGTACAAGATTACGAGCAGTACTTC	CASSLGVQDYEQYF
many	TRBV20-1	-	TRBJ1-1	TGCAGTGCTCCCGTAGTTGGGGGGGCGGGCACTGAAGCTTTCTTT	CSAPVVGGAGTEAFF
few	TRBV2	TRBD1	TRBJ2-3	TGTGCCAGCAGGGGGACAGGAGATACGCAGTATTTT	CASRGTGDTQYF
-	TRBV5-1	-	TRBJ2-4	TGCGCCAGCAGCTTGGCTTTTGGGACCGACTCAAAGTACTTC	CASSLAFGTDSKYF
few	TRBV3-1	TRBD2	TRBJ2-2	TGTGCCAGCAGCCCCCCCGGGACTAGAAAAACCGGGGAGCTGTTTTTT	CASSPPGTRKTGELFF
few	TRBV6-1	-	TRBJ2-2	TGTGCCACCACACCACAGACTAGTTTCGGCGGGGAGCTGTTTTTT	CATTPQTSFGGELFF